A single sample is the source of the 20 T cell receptor beta chains below, sequenced in a study of metastatic and nonmetastatic thyroid tumors. No treatment of any kind had been given to any patient before thyroid surgery. TCRdb called clones again from the PCR reads with MiXCR. The table lists roughly 53,000 clones, 20% to 25% of them singletons. Sequenced: blood. The source of these receptors is a female donor with papillary thyroid cancer or a benign thyroid nodule (not recorded which). Some clones in this sample may be carry-over from other donors' samples.

This clone was observed many times. The chain carries TRBV20-1 and TRBJ2-5; TRBD2 agrees at 11 bases. The CDR3 runs to 15 residues. Germline lookup yields CDR1 DFQATT and CDR2 SNEGSKA (reference sequence). Trimming took 3 bases from V and 1 from J; bases not matched to a gene: 4. This CDR3 reads CSARTSGNIQETQYF. Here the CDR3 DNA reads TGCAGTGCTAGGACTAGCGGGAACATCCAAGAGACCCAGTACTTC.

This clone was recorded many times. This rearrangement joins TRBV7-2 to TRBJ1-5, with D possibly being TRBD1 (6 bases). In germline, CDR1 is SGHTA, CDR2 FQGNSA. Trimming removed 6 bases from V and 13 bases from J, with 16 bases in between. The CDR3 spans 12 residues. CDR3 protein: CASRPDQGTQHF. CDR3 sequence (DNA): TGTGCCAGCAGACCAGACCAGGGGACTCAGCATTTT.

On this clone itself: A much larger clonotype is one base distant, so this may be a read error. The chain has TRBV6-1 and TRBJ2-4; 7 bases match TRBD1. Looked up from germline, CDR1 is MNHNS and CDR2 is SASEGT. This CDR3 spans 14 amino acids. CDR3 sequence (DNA): TGTGGCAGCAGTGCAGGGACAGTGGGAAACATTCAGTACTTC. Translating it yields CGSSAGTVGNIQYF.

About this clone itself: At one boundary the junction diverges from the germline segment, which might be a read error. The chain recombines TRBV18 with TRBJ1-1; D call uncertain. This CDR3 spans 15 amino acids. Germline loops: CDR1 KGHSH, CDR2 LQKENI. The CDR3 nucleotides are TGTGCCAGCTCACCCGAAATCATCCAGAACACGGAAGCTTTCTTT. This encodes CASSPEIIQNTEAFF.

The rearrangement uses TRBV4-1 and TRBJ2-7; D not certain. Germline loops: CDR1 MGHRA, CDR2 YSYEKL. The CDR3 sequence is 15 residues long. The V end lost 2 bases, the J end lost 1 base, and 12 bases lay between the germline ends. The CDR3 coding sequence is TGCGCCAGCAGCCAAAACCCAGTGACGTCCTACGAGCAGTACTTC. It translates to CASSQNPVTSYEQYF.

This clone came up many times. This chain joins TRBV19 and TRBJ1-2, with a possible D match to TRBD1 (6 bases). The ends were cut back, 3 bases at V and 8 bases at J, with 22 bases in the middle. Germline-derived CDR1 and CDR2 are LNHDA and SQIVND (reference sequence). This CDR3 contains 16 residues. The CDR3 reads CASSIISKQGRGGYTF. CDR3 bases: TGTGCCAGTAGTATTATCTCCAAACAGGGCAGGGGCGGCTACACCTTC.

This chain uses TRBV9 with TRBJ2-6; weak D call: TRBD1 (5 bases). Trimming stripped 2 bases from V and 6 bases from J, with 15 bases between. Germline V gene lookup returns CDR1 SGDLS and CDR2 YYNGEE. The CDR3 has 16 residues. The CDR3 here is CASSVQGAGVANVLTF. In DNA, the CDR3 is TGTGCCAGCAGCGTTCAGGGTGCAGGAGTGGCCAACGTCCTGACTTTC.

This clone was counted at least ten times. The rearrangement links TRBV6-6 to TRBJ2-3, with D possibly matching TRBD2 (6 bases). The germline CDR1 and CDR2 sequences are MNHNY and SVGAGI (reference sequence). This CDR3 contains 15 residues. With 3 bases removed from V and 0 bases from J, the gap between germline ends came to 10 bases. Written as DNA, the CDR3 is TGTGCCAGCAGTTATATGAGCGGGAGCACAGATACGCAGTATTTT. Translating it yields CASSYMSGSTDTQYF.

Comment on this clone: At one of its ends the junction is not consistent with the germline gene, which may arise from a read error. J is TRBJ2-1 and V is TRBV19; D not certain. CDR1 is LNHDA, CDR2 SQIVND, per germline (reference sequence). The CDR3 sequence is 12 residues long. CDR3 DNA: TGTGCCAGTTCCAAGGTACCAGGTGAGCACTTCTTC. It encodes CASSKVPGEHFF.

A remark on this clone: One junction end disagrees with the germline gene, perhaps due to a read error. Here the CDR3 reads CASSATTYTQYF. CDR3 bases: TGTGCAAGCAGCGCGACAACATATACGCAGTATTTT. This chain connects TRBV6-1 to TRBJ2-3; D unresolved. The CDR3 is made up of 12 amino acids. Germline values: CDR1 MNHNS, CDR2 SASEGT.

This clone showed up many times. The rearrangement links TRBV10-3 to TRBJ1-2, with TRBD1 identical over 9 bases. V lost 8 bases, J lost 6 bases, and 13 bases stayed unmatched. Germline V lookup: CDR1 ENHRY, CDR2 SYGVKD. This CDR3 comprises 15 residues. CDR3 loop: CAIGGRGQGDNGYTF. The CDR3, as DNA: TGTGCCATCGGTGGTCGGGGACAGGGCGATAATGGCTACACCTTC.

At least ten counts were recorded for this clone. The chain combines TRBV5-1 with TRBJ2-3, with D possibly matching TRBD1 (6 bases). The germline V gene encodes CDR1 SGHRS and CDR2 YFSETQ. Trimming pared 4 bases from V and 5 bases from J, leaving 11 bases between. The CDR3 sequence is 13 residues long. CDR3 in DNA: TGCGCCAGCAGCACGGGACACCTAGATACGCAGTATTTT. Its protein is CASSTGHLDTQYF.

This clone has ten or more counts. The chain has TRBV20-1 and TRBJ2-1; tentatively, D is TRBD2 (5 bases). The germline V and J ends were trimmed by 0 bases and 7 bases, with 16 bases remaining between them. Germline CDR1 is DFQATT and CDR2 is SNEGSKA (reference sequence). The CDR3 covers 15 residues. The CDR3 reads CSARDGRLSGNEQFF. The CDR3 DNA sequence: TGCAGTGCTAGAGATGGGCGTCTTTCGGGAAATGAGCAGTTCTTC.

This clone was seen many times. Being one base from a much bigger clone, this may be a read error. This chain joins TRBV19 and TRBJ2-7; D perhaps matches TRBD1 (5 bases). Per germline, CDR1 LNHDA and CDR2 SQIVND (reference sequence). CDR3 length: 12 residues. V lost 10 bases, J lost 6 bases, and 16 bases lay in between. The CDR3 DNA reads TGTGCCACCAACCCGGGCAGGGTCGAGCAGTACTTC. It is translated as CATNPGRVEQYF.

This clone appeared many times. The chain carries TRBV29-1 and TRBJ2-5; 11 bases are shared with TRBD2. There are 14 residues in the CDR3. Germline V lookup: CDR1 SQVTM, CDR2 ANQGSEA. J was trimmed by 5 bases and V by 4 bases; bases with no gene match: 6. The CDR3 sequence is CSVVLAGEWETQYF. Here the CDR3 DNA reads TGCAGCGTTGTACTAGCGGGAGAGTGGGAGACCCAGTACTTC.

This clone was detected a few times. CDR3 nucleotide sequence: TGTGAAAGCAGTTCGGGGACTAGCGGAGCGTACAATGAGCAGTTCTTC. Protein product: CESSSGTSGAYNEQFF. This chain uses TRBV28 with TRBJ2-1; 11 bases are a match to TRBD2. Germline CDR1 reads MDHEN; CDR2 reads SYDVKM. The CDR3 runs to 16 residues. Variable domain in full (rest from reference TRBV28 and TRBJ2-1): DVKVTQSSRYLVKRTGEKVFLECVQDMDHENMFWYRQDPGLGLRLIYFSYDVKMKEKGDIPEGYSVSREKKERFSLILESASTNQTSMYLCESSSGTSGAYNEQFFGPGTRLTVL.

This clone was seen many times. This chain connects TRBV3-1 to TRBJ1-5; D not certain. Germline lookup yields CDR1 LGHDT and CDR2 YNNKEL (reference sequence). With 0 bases removed from V and 11 bases from J, the gap between germline ends came to 8 bases. The CDR3 is made up of 12 amino acids. The CDR3 spells CASSQEGGTQHF. The CDR3 DNA reads TGTGCCAGCAGCCAAGAGGGTGGGACCCAGCATTTT.

About this clone: This may be a read error: a much more frequent sequence differs by one nucleotide. The chain links TRBV6-5 to TRBJ2-4; D is unresolved. The CDR3 is 17 residues long. V gave up 2 bases and J gave up 1 base, with 15 bases separating them. In germline, CDR1 is MNHEY, CDR2 SVGAGI. CDR3 region: CASSYAVRVVAKNIQYF. In nucleotides, the CDR3 is TGTGCCAGCAGTTACGCGGTTAGGGTGGTTGCCAAAAACATTCAGTACTTC.

This clone was counted ten times or more. The chain uses TRBV9 and TRBJ2-5; 7 bases match TRBD2. The V and J ends lost 0 bases and 4 bases, in that order; junction bases with no gene match: 3. This CDR3 is built from 14 residues. Germline V gene sequence: CDR1 SGDLS, CDR2 YYNGEE. The CDR3 DNA reads as TGTGCCAGCAGCGTAGGTAGCGGGTTAGAGACCCAGTACTTC. As protein: CASSVGSGLETQYF.

The table lists this clone with many counts. The gene calls are TRBV6-5 and TRBJ1-2, with D possibly being TRBD1 (5 bases). The V and J ends lost 2 bases and 5 bases respectively, with 12 bases between them. The CDR3 extends over 14 amino acids. Germline V gene sequence: CDR1 MNHEY, CDR2 SVGAGI. CDR3 sequence (DNA): TGTGCCAGCAGTTACATGGGACCGGAGTATGGCTACACCTTC. It codes for CASSYMGPEYGYTF.